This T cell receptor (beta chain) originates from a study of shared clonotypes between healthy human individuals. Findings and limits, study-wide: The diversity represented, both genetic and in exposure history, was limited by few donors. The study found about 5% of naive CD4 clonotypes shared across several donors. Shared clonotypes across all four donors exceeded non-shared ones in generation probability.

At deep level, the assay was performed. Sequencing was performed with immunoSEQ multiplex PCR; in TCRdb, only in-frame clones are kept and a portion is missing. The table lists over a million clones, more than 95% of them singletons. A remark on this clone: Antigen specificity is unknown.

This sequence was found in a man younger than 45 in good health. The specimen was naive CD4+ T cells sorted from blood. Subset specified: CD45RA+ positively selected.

This chain's CDR3 is CASSLMTGHAGELFF. In DNA, the CDR3 is TGTGCCAGCAGTCTAATGACAGGGCATGCCGGGGAGCTGTTTTTT. V gene TRBV28 combines with J gene TRBJ2-2, with 7 bases that match TRBD1. V lost 5 bases and J lost 6; bases outside the gene matches: 9. CDR3 length: 15 amino acids. The V gene's germline CDR1 is MDHEN and CDR2 SYDVKM.